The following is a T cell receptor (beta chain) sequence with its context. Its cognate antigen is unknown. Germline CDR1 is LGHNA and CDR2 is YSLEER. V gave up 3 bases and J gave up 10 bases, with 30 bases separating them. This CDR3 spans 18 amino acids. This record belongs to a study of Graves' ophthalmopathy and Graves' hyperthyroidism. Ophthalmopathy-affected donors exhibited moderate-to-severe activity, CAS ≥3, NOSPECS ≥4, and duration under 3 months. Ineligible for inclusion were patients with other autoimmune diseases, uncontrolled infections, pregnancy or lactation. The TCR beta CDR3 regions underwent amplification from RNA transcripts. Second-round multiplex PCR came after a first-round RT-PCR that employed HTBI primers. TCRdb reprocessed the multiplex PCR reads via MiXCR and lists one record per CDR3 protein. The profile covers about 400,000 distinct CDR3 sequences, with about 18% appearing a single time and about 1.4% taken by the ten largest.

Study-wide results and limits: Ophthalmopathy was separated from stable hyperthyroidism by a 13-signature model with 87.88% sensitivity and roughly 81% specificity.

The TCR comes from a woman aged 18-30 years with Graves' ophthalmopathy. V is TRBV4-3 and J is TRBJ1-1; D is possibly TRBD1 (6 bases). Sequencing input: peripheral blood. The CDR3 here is CASSQTNPMTGGWRVAFF. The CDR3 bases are TGCGCCAGCAGCCAGACCAACCCCATGACAGGTGGATGGCGCGTAGCTTTCTTT.